This paragraph covers one T cell receptor beta chain sequence. Antigen unknown. Treatment of the sample: 19 received Ad26.COV2.S at low or high dose, single or two shots; roughly five received placebo; per-sample allocation not given. It was on day 63 after the first vaccine or placebo injection that samples were taken. The sample originates from a study of Ad26.COV2.S vaccination and SARS-CoV-2 variants. Study conclusions and caveats: TCR breadth and depth estimates may have understated total T cell responses. Marked by substantial breadth, spike-specific CD8+ and CD4+ T cell responses were reportedly seen after vaccination.

Assay used: immunoSEQ multiplex PCR; TCRdb lists only in-frame clones, some missing. The sample records about 320,000 clones, 85% being singletons. Sequencing was performed on peripheral blood, taken in a trial of Ad26.COV2.S vaccine versus placebo. The clonotype comes from a person between 18 and 65 years old who received the Ad26.COV2.S COVID-19 vaccine or a placebo.

The CDR3 DNA is TGTGCCTGGGGACAGTTTGAAAAACTGTTTTTT. This codes for CAWGQFEKLFF. The V and J genes are TRBV30 and TRBJ1-4, with D perhaps matching TRBD1 (6 bases). Looked up from germline, CDR1 is GTSNPN and CDR2 is SVGIG (reference sequence). This CDR3 contains 11 residues. V was shortened by 5 bases and J by 7 bases, with 8 bases between the two germline ends.